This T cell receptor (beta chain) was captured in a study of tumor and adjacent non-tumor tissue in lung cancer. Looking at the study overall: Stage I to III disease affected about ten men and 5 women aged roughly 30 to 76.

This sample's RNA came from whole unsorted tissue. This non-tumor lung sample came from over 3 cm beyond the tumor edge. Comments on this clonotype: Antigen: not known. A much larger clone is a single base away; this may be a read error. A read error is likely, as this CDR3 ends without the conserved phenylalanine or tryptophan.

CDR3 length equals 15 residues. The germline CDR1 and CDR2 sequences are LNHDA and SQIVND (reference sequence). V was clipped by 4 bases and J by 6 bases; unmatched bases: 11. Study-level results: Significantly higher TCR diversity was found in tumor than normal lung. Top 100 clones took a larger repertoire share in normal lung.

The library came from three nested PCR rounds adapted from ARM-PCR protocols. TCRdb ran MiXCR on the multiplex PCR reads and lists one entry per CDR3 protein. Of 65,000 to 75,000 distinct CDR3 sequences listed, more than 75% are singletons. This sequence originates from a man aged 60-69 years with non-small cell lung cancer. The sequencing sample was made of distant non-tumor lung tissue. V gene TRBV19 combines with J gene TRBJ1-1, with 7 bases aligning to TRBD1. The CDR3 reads CASSTWTGRGSEAFL. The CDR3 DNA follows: TGTGCCAGTAGTACGTGGACAGGACGGGGATCTGAAGCTTTCTTA.